Each of the 14 T cell receptor beta chains below was sequenced from the same sample in a study of monozygotic twins with inflammatory bowel disease. TCRdb reworked the 5' RACE reads into one entry per CDR3 protein, no DNA. Its clone listing holds some 440,000 distinct CDR3 sequences. The sequencing sample was made of blood. The receptors come from a human donor with ulcerative colitis or Crohn's disease, or a healthy co-twin of an affected twin (not recorded which).

This chain links TRBV10-3 with TRBJ1-4; the D gene TCRdb calls, TRBD1, cannot be checked with no DNA. The CDR3 runs 12 residues. The germline gives CDR1 ENHRY, CDR2 SYGVKD. The CDR3 sequence is CAISESAPKLFF.

V is TRBV20-1 and J is TRBJ2-2; TCRdb's D call of TRBD1 is untestable without DNA. CDR3 length equals 17 residues. Germline CDR1 and CDR2: DFQATT and SNEGSKA (reference sequence). CDR3 amino acids: CSAGGTAGQGNTGELFF.

The gene calls are TRBV6-2 or TRBV6-3 and TRBJ2-7; TCRdb names TRBD2, which stays unverified in the absence of DNA. Germline V gene data show CDR1 as MNHEY and CDR2 as SVGEGT. The CDR3 extends over 14 amino acids. The CDR3 sequence is CASSYSFGTYEQYF.

V usage is TRBV5-1 and J usage is TRBJ2-7; TCRdb proposes TRBD1, but this gene call is untestable without DNA. The germline CDR1 and CDR2 sequences are SGHRS and YFSETQ. This CDR3 comprises 15 residues. CDR3 loop: CASSWTGLSSYEQYF.

V and J are TRBV5-1 and TRBJ2-7. This CDR3 is 16 amino acids long. Germline CDR1 SGHRS, CDR2 YFSETQ. CDR3 sequence reads: CASSFFSRGSSYEQYF.

The chain carries TRBV12-3 or TRBV12-4 and TRBJ1-6; with no DNA, the TCRdb D assignment of TRBD1 cannot be verified. The CDR3 sequence is 15 residues long. The CDR3 spells CASSFRPRGNSPLHF.

The genes are TRBV6-5 and TRBJ1-2; TCRdb designates TRBD1, a call that cannot be tested without DNA. The CDR3 sequence is 16 residues long. In germline, CDR1 is MNHEY, CDR2 SVGAGI. This CDR3 reads CASSYQTQGVRYGYTF.

The chain couples TRBV5-1 to TRBJ2-7; TCRdb indicates TRBD1, and absent DNA this call remains unverified. The germline gives CDR1 SGHRS, CDR2 YFSETQ. This CDR3 has 13 residues. CDR3 sequence reads: CASSANRGYEQYF.

The V call is TRBV12-3 or TRBV12-4, the J call TRBJ2-7; the D call of TRBD2 rests on TCRdb alone, since no DNA is present to check it. The CDR3 is made up of 16 amino acids. The CDR3 is CASSLLRASGVNEQYF.

The rearrangement links TRBV7-9 to TRBJ1-5; TCRdb calls TRBD1, which cannot be checked without DNA. The germline gives CDR1 SEHNR, CDR2 FQNEAQ (reference sequence). This CDR3 has 14 residues. CDR3 amino acids: CASSLDGTYQPQHF.

The chain joins TRBV12-3 or TRBV12-4 to TRBJ1-1; the TRBD1 assignment by TCRdb is unverifiable without DNA. CDR3 length: 15 residues. The CDR3 loop reads CASRPNNRGEWDAFF.

This chain connects TRBV20-1 to TRBJ2-5; TCRdb's D call of TRBD1 is untestable without DNA. Germline-derived CDR1 and CDR2 are DFQATT and SNEGSKA (reference sequence). The CDR3 sequence is 15 residues long. The CDR3 loop is CSARPDRGLRETQYF.

The chain recombines TRBV7-2 with TRBJ1-1; the D call from TCRdb, TRBD1, cannot be confirmed without DNA. This CDR3 has 13 residues. The germline V gene encodes CDR1 SGHTA and CDR2 FQGNSA. The CDR3 sequence: CASSWDRESEAFF.

This chain links TRBV5-6 with TRBJ2-1; TCRdb's D call, TRBD2, is unchecked because there is no DNA. The CDR3 is 15 residues long. The germline CDR1 and CDR2 sequences are SGHDT and YYEEEE. CDR3: CASRPWTSGYNEQFF.